This passage covers 7 T cell receptor beta chains from one sample sequenced in a study of T cells expressing NK-cell markers. TCRdb re-called the 5' RACE reads and gives one entry per CDR3 protein, without DNA. This table holds 450,000 to 600,000 distinct CDR3 sequences. Sequencing was performed on blood T cells: a sorted CD56 or NKG2C T cell subset, CD4+ or CD8+ T cells, or bulk PBMC T cells (not recorded which). These receptors were obtained from a man in his late teens or twenties in good health.

This chain joins TRBV9 and TRBJ1-5; TCRdb outputs TRBD1, but without DNA this stays unchecked. Germline values: CDR1 SGDLS, CDR2 YYNGEE. CDR3 length: 15 residues. The CDR3 protein is CASSVGGGSYQPQHF. Based on the CDR3 plus reference TRBV9 and TRBJ1-5, the full variable domain is DSGVTQTPKHLITATGQRVTLRCSPRSGDLSVYWYQQSLDQGLQFLIQYYNGEERAKGNILERFSAQQFPDLHSELNLSSLELGDSALYFCASSVGGGSYQPQHFGDGTRLSIL.

The chain combines TRBV19 with TRBJ1-5. Germline values: CDR1 LNHDA, CDR2 SQIVND (reference sequence). The length of the CDR3 is 16 residues. The CDR3 spells CASSILSLNSNQPQHF.

The chain is built from TRBV12-3 or TRBV12-4 and TRBJ1-1; TCRdb gives TRBD1 as the D gene, but with no DNA this cannot be confirmed. The CDR3 runs to 16 residues. The CDR3 region is CASSLLLLQGLTEAFF.

The chain couples TRBV29-1 to TRBJ1-5; TCRdb gives TRBD1 as the D gene, but with no DNA this cannot be confirmed. Germline CDR1 is SQVTM and CDR2 is ANQGSEA. There are 15 residues in the CDR3. The CDR3 region is CSVVRGHSKDQPQHF.

This chain links TRBV5-1 with TRBJ2-1; TCRdb selects TRBD2, and the lack of DNA leaves this call unchecked. The CDR3 runs 17 residues. CDR1 SGHRS and CDR2 YFSETQ come from the germline V gene. CDR3 residues: CASSLGGRGLSYNEQFF.

The chain links TRBV11-1 to TRBJ2-5. The CDR3 spans 11 residues. Germline-derived CDR1 and CDR2 are SGHAT and FQDESV (reference sequence). The CDR3 loop is CASSSYIDQYF.

The chain has TRBV7-2 and TRBJ2-1; no DNA is available, so the TRBD1 call from TCRdb remains unchecked. Germline loops: CDR1 SGHTA, CDR2 FQGNSA. CDR3 length equals 15 residues. The CDR3 sequence is CASSIMTGTYNEQFF. Combining the CDR3 with reference TRBV7-2 and TRBJ2-1 gives the whole variable domain GAGVSQSPSNKVTEKGKDVELRCDPISGHTALYWYRQSLGQGLEFLIYFQGNSAPDKSGLPSDRFSAERTGGSVSTLTIQRTQQEDSAVYLCASSIMTGTYNEQFFGPGTRLTVL.